These 32 T cell receptor beta chains originate from one sample sequenced in a study of early T cells in non-severe SARS-CoV-2 infection. TCRdb used MiXCR to reprocess the 5' RACE reads, holding one entry per CDR3 protein. This sample has more than 65,000 distinct CDR3 sequences; about 13% occur once, and the top ten carry 5.2%. Sequencing used whole blood. Receptors were obtained from an adult who was a healthcare worker with PCR-confirmed SARS-CoV-2 infection or an uninfected control (not recorded which).

This clonotype was seen many times. CDR3 residues: CSVRQTYEQYF. The CDR3 DNA reads TGCAGCGTTAGGCAGACCTACGAGCAGTACTTC. V is TRBV29-1 and J is TRBJ2-7; no reliable D call. CDR1 and CDR2 from the germline V gene are SQVTM and ANQGSEA. The germline V and J ends were trimmed by 5 bases and 2 bases, with 7 bases remaining between them. The CDR3 totals 11 residues.

This clonotype was detected a few times. This chain joins TRBV18 and TRBJ2-3; no clear D gene. The CDR3 covers 17 residues. V was shortened by 2 bases and J by 3 bases, with 18 bases between the two germline ends. Germline lookup yields CDR1 KGHSH and CDR2 LQKENI. The CDR3 DNA reads as TGTGCCAGCTCACCATCACCGGGTGACCCGAGGACAGATACGCAGTATTTT. This translates into CASSPSPGDPRTDTQYF.

This clonotype was seen many times. The chain recombines TRBV18 with TRBJ1-1, with D possibly TRBD1 on 5 matching bases. Germline V gives CDR1 KGHSH, CDR2 LQKENI. V gave up 4 bases and J gave up 4 bases, with 19 bases separating them. CDR3 length equals 16 residues. The CDR3 here is CASSQGSRGVGTEAFF. CDR3 sequence (DNA): TGTGCCAGCTCACAGGGTTCGAGGGGAGTTGGCACTGAAGCTTTCTTT.

The chain has TRBV6-5 and TRBJ2-5; TRBD2 is a possible D gene (6 bases). CDR1 is MNHEY and CDR2 is SVGAGI in the germline V gene. The CDR3 runs to 13 residues. Between the trimmed V and J ends, which lost 2 bases and 8 bases, there was a span of 12 bases. CDR3 loop: CASSYGAGTTQYF. DNA of the CDR3: TGTGCCAGCAGTTACGGTGCGGGAACTACCCAGTACTTC.

This clonotype appeared many times. This chain links TRBV7-3 with TRBJ1-1; tentatively, D is TRBD1 (5 bases). From germline, CDR1 is SGHTA and CDR2 FQGTGA. CDR3 size: 14 residues. V was clipped by 1 base and J by 5 bases, with 11 bases between them. CDR3 in amino acids: CASSLSQGKTEAFF. CDR3 DNA: TGTGCCAGCAGCTTAAGCCAGGGCAAGACTGAAGCTTTCTTT.

This clonotype turned up a few times. The genes are TRBV6-2 or TRBV6-3 and TRBJ2-1, with TRBD2 matching over 9 bases. The junction had 11 bases not matched to a gene; V was cut back by 6 bases and J by 2 bases. Germline V gives CDR1 MNHEY, CDR2 SVGEGT. CDR3 length equals 17 residues. In nucleotides, the CDR3 is TGTGCCAGCAGACCAATCCCATCTAGCGGGGCCTACAATGAGCAGTTCTTC. Amino acids: CASRPIPSSGAYNEQFF.

The table lists this clonotype with a few counts. This chain joins TRBV6-6 and TRBJ1-6; D uncertain. This CDR3 contains 16 residues. Per the germline V gene, CDR1 is MNHNY and CDR2 is SVGAGI (reference sequence). V lost 2 bases, J lost 7 bases, and 15 bases lay in between. The CDR3 loop is CASSYVSAGPNSPLHF. The CDR3 coding sequence is TGTGCCAGCAGTTACGTCTCGGCAGGACCAAATTCACCCCTCCACTTT.

This clonotype has ten or more counts. This sequence joins TRBV19 and TRBJ1-2, with D possibly TRBD1 on 6 matching bases. Germline lookup yields CDR1 LNHDA and CDR2 SQIVND (reference sequence). The CDR3 is made up of 15 amino acids. Trimming took 7 bases from V and 2 from J, leaving 17 bases between them. In DNA, the CDR3 is TGTGCCAGTAAGTGGACGGGGGACACAAACTATGGCTACACCTTC. Its translation is CASKWTGDTNYGYTF.

The chain employs TRBV10-3 and TRBJ2-7, with D possibly called TRBD1 or TRBD2 (5 bases each). Per germline, CDR1 ENHRY and CDR2 SYGVKD. The CDR3 extends over 12 amino acids. The ends were cut back, 10 bases at V and 2 bases at J, with 12 bases in the middle. This CDR3 reads CATAGTTYEQYF. DNA for the CDR3: TGTGCCACCGCCGGGACCACCTACGAGCAGTACTTC.

In this sample, this clonotype turned up many times. The chain recombines TRBV20-1 with TRBJ1-3; D unresolved. The CDR3 runs to 15 residues. V gave up 1 base and J gave up 0 bases, with 10 bases separating them. Per the germline V gene, CDR1 is DFQATT and CDR2 is SNEGSKA (reference sequence). The CDR3 spells CSARGHLNSGNTIYF. The CDR3 nucleotides are TGCAGTGCTAGAGGTCATTTAAACTCTGGAAACACCATATATTTT.

The CDR3 reads CASSSGRRTYNEQFF. The CDR3 bases are TGTGCCAGCAGCTCGGGACGGAGGACATACAATGAGCAGTTCTTC. V is TRBV7-9 and J is TRBJ2-1; D possibly matches TRBD1 or TRBD2 (5 bases each). V was cut by 4 bases and J by 4 bases, with 14 bases left in between. Germline assignment: CDR1 SEHNR and CDR2 FQNEAQ (reference sequence). This CDR3 region has 15 residues.

This clonotype has at least ten counts. The chain recombines TRBV5-3 with TRBJ2-2; 8 bases are a match to TRBD1. TRBV5-3 qualifies as an ORF whose function is uncertain. The V segment lost 4 bases and the J segment 5 bases; nucleotides outside the gene matches: 4. The CDR3 runs to 14 residues. Written as DNA, the CDR3 is TGTGCCAGAAGCCCGGACAGGGCGACCGGGGAGCTGTTTTTT. Translation: CARSPDRATGELFF.

This clonotype was recorded at least ten times. DNA of the CDR3: TGTGCCAGCGGCAGAGGGGGTTATGAGCAGTTCTTC. The encoded protein is CASGRGGYEQFF. The chain combines TRBV11-2 with TRBJ2-1; D might be TRBD1 (6 bases). The CDR3 has 12 amino acids. Between the trimmed V and J ends, which lost 8 bases and 8 bases, there was a span of 13 bases. Germline V CDR1 and CDR2: SGHAT, FQNNGV.

Worth noting for this clonotype: Possible read error: a much larger clone is one base away. The V and J genes are TRBV3-1 and TRBJ1-1; 9 positions agree with TRBD1. This CDR3 is built from 14 residues. The germline CDR1 and CDR2 sequences are LGHDT and YNNKEL (reference sequence). Here the CDR3 reads CASSRDRVGTAAFF. The DNA of the CDR3 is TGTGCCAGCAGCCGGGACAGGGTGGGCACTGCAGCTTTCTTT.

As for this clonotype: The junction departs from the called germline gene at one end, perhaps through a read error. This chain uses TRBV4-1 with TRBJ1-1, with 8 nucleotides matching TRBD1. The CDR3 extends over 17 amino acids. Germline V gives CDR1 MGHRA, CDR2 YSYEKL. The CDR3, as DNA: TGCGCCAGCGGCCAAACTCGGGTGACAGGGGTAAAAACTGAAGCTTTCTTT. Residues: CASGQTRVTGVKTEAFF.

Ten or more counts support this clonotype. The chain joins TRBV2 to TRBJ2-1, with 11 bases that match TRBD2. CDR1 and CDR2 from the germline V gene are SNHLY and FYNNEI. V lost 3 bases, J lost 4 bases, and 17 bases stayed unmatched. The CDR3 spans 20 residues. The CDR3: CASSDPLQLAGGLGYNEQFF. CDR3 bases: TGTGCCAGCAGTGATCCCCTACAGCTAGCGGGGGGACTGGGATACAATGAGCAGTTCTTC.

This clonotype was counted many times. J is TRBJ2-2 and V is TRBV9; 7 positions match TRBD1. The trim removed 4 bases at V and 6 bases at J, leaving 12 bases unmatched. Germline values: CDR1 SGDLS, CDR2 YYNGEE. The CDR3 runs to 16 residues. The CDR3 is CASSTQGQRGPGELFF. For the CDR3, the DNA is TGTGCCAGCAGCACCCAGGGACAGAGAGGACCCGGGGAGCTGTTTTTT.

The chain couples TRBV7-3 to TRBJ2-2; no firm D call. The ends were cut back, 2 bases at V and 4 bases at J, with 11 bases in the middle. This CDR3 is built from 15 residues. CDR1 is SGHTA, CDR2 FQGTGA, per germline. The CDR3 coding sequence is TGTGCCAGCAGCTTAGGGTCAGGAGTCACCGGGGAGCTGTTTTTT. This gives the protein CASSLGSGVTGELFF.

This clonotype was seen a handful of times. The chain recombines TRBV5-1 with TRBJ2-1; D call uncertain. The germline V gene has CDR1 SGHRS and CDR2 YFSETQ. The V end was cut by 0 bases, the J end by 4 bases, with 8 bases between. The CDR3 totals 14 residues. The CDR3 loop reads CASSLGHPYNEQFF. For the CDR3, the DNA is TGCGCCAGCAGCTTGGGACACCCGTACAATGAGCAGTTCTTC.

This clonotype showed up many times. The chain couples TRBV20-1 to TRBJ1-4; unclear D gene. Trimming pared 0 bases from V and 7 bases from J, leaving 12 bases between. CDR3 length: 14 residues. CDR1 and CDR2 (germline): DFQATT, SNEGSKA (reference sequence). This CDR3 is CSARDRSGGEKLFF. The CDR3 DNA sequence: TGCAGTGCTAGAGATCGATCAGGCGGTGAAAAACTGTTTTTT.

This clonotype occurred a few times. This chain links TRBV5-1 with TRBJ2-3; D not certain. The germline V gene encodes CDR1 SGHRS and CDR2 YFSETQ. This CDR3 contains 11 residues. The V end lost 4 bases, the J end lost 4 bases, and 4 bases lay between the germline ends. CDR3 region: CASSIADTQYF. The DNA for the CDR3 is TGCGCCAGCAGCATCGCAGATACGCAGTATTTT.

The genes are TRBV29-1 and TRBJ1-1; TRBD1 might be the D (5 bases). Germline values: CDR1 SQVTM, CDR2 ANQGSEA. V lost 1 base, J lost 0 bases, and 6 bases lay in between. This CDR3 has 13 residues. This CDR3 is CSVEGTMNTEAFF. The CDR3 bases are TGCAGCGTTGAAGGGACAATGAACACTGAAGCTTTCTTT.

The chain is built from TRBV12-3 or TRBV12-4 and TRBJ2-7, with a weak D call TRBD1 (6 bases). The CDR3 totals 14 residues. The V end lost 6 bases, the J end lost 0 bases, and 12 bases lay between the germline ends. This CDR3 is CASSFTGHSYEQYF. CDR3 in DNA: TGTGCCAGCAGCTTCACGGGACACTCCTACGAGCAGTACTTC.

This chain uses TRBV6-2 or TRBV6-3 with TRBJ2-1; tentative D call: TRBD2 (6 bases). CDR3 length equals 15 residues. The V gene lost 4 bases and the J gene lost 6 bases, with 16 bases spanning the gap. Germline CDR1 MNHEY, CDR2 SVGEGT. The CDR3 loop reads CASSSRRERFNEQFF. The DNA for the CDR3 is TGTGCCAGCAGTTCTCGACGGGAGAGATTCAATGAGCAGTTCTTC.

This clonotype was seen ten or more times. This chain joins TRBV5-1 and TRBJ2-1; tentative D call: TRBD2 (6 bases). There are 17 residues in the CDR3. V lost 0 bases and J lost 0, with 13 bases in between. CDR1 SGHRS and CDR2 YFSETQ come from the germline V gene. The CDR3 DNA sequence: TGCGCCAGCAGCTTGGGGAGGGGCAGTAGCTCCTACAATGAGCAGTTCTTC. It translates to CASSLGRGSSSYNEQFF. The complete variable domain, with remaining parts taken from reference TRBV5-1 and TRBJ2-1, reads KAGVTQTPRYLIKTRGQQVTLSCSPISGHRSVSWYQQTPGQGLQFLFEYFSETQRNKGNFPGRFSGRQFSNSRSEMNVSTLELGDSALYLCASSLGRGSSSYNEQFFGPGTRLTVL.

V gene TRBV28 combines with J gene TRBJ2-7; tentatively, D is TRBD1 (6 bases). Per the germline V gene, CDR1 is MDHEN and CDR2 is SYDVKM. The CDR3 runs to 17 residues. V dropped 3 bases and J dropped 2 bases, with 20 bases sitting between them. The CDR3 DNA is TGTGCCAGCAGTTTCCCCTGGACAGAAACTAACCCCTACGAGCAGTACTTC. Translated, it gives CASSFPWTETNPYEQYF.

The DNA of the CDR3 is TGTGCCAGCAGAGGACTAGCGGGAGTATCCGAGCAGTACTTC. Translation: CASRGLAGVSEQYF. This chain joins TRBV2 and TRBJ2-7; 13 bases map to TRBD2. Trimming took 6 bases from V and 6 from J; bases not matched to a gene: 5. The length of the CDR3 is 14 residues. The germline gives CDR1 SNHLY, CDR2 FYNNEI.

As concerns this clonotype: One junction end does not reproduce the germline sequence, and a read error may be involved. The genes are TRBV11-3 and TRBJ1-2; 9 bases line up with TRBD1. Germline lookup yields CDR1 SGHNT and CDR2 YENEEA. The CDR3 length is 16 residues. The CDR3 DNA is TGTGCCAGCAGCTTGCAATCGGGGACAGGGAACTCTGGCTACACCTTC. Protein sequence: CASSLQSGTGNSGYTF.

The rearrangement uses TRBV4-2 and TRBJ1-1, with TRBD1 matching 8 bases. Germline lookup yields CDR1 LGHNA and CDR2 YNFKEQ. The CDR3 has 15 amino acids. V trimming: 2 bases; J trimming: 1 base; junction bases outside the gene matches: 3. CDR3 in amino acids: CASSQPGQGNTEAFF. The CDR3 coding sequence is TGTGCCAGCAGCCAACCTGGACAGGGGAACACTGAAGCTTTCTTT.

This clonotype came up many times. The V gene is TRBV18, the J gene TRBJ2-1; 8 bases agree with TRBD1. V lost 2 bases and J lost 2; bases outside the gene matches: 2. CDR3 size: 15 residues. Germline V gene sequence: CDR1 KGHSH, CDR2 LQKENI. The CDR3 sequence: CASSPMTGAYNEQFF. CDR3 coding DNA: TGTGCCAGCTCACCAATGACAGGGGCCTACAATGAGCAGTTCTTC. The whole variable domain, filled in from reference TRBV18 and TRBJ2-1, reads NAGVMQNPRHLVRRRGQEARLRCSPMKGHSHVYWYRQLPEEGLKFMVYLQKENIIDESGMPKERFSAEFPKEGPSILRIQQVVRGDSAAYFCASSPMTGAYNEQFFGPGTRLTVL.

This chain uses TRBV7-6 with TRBJ1-2; D call uncertain. This CDR3 has 15 amino acids. Germline lookup yields CDR1 SGHVS and CDR2 FNYEAQ. V was pared by 4 bases and J by 1 base, with 13 bases between. This CDR3 reads CASSSSGRVNYGYTF. Here the CDR3 DNA reads TGTGCCAGCAGCTCTTCGGGGAGAGTTAACTATGGCTACACCTTC. The whole variable domain, filled in from reference TRBV7-6 and TRBJ1-2, reads GAGVSQSPRYKVTKRGQDVALRCDPISGHVSLYWYRQALGQGPEFLTYFNYEAQQDKSGLPNDRFSAERPEGSISTLTIQRTEQRDSAMYRCASSSSGRVNYGYTFGSGTRLTVV.

This clonotype was counted at least ten times. The chain links TRBV4-2 to TRBJ2-3; TRBD2 aligns across 13 bases. The CDR3 is made up of 19 amino acids. From germline, CDR1 is LGHNA and CDR2 YNFKEQ. V trimming: 4 bases; J trimming: 11 bases; junction bases outside the gene matches: 21. The CDR3 loop reads CASSRGLAGPTTPRVRQYF. CDR3 DNA: TGTGCCAGCAGCCGGGGACTAGCGGGGCCAACGACCCCACGGGTGAGGCAGTATTTT.